This T cell receptor beta chain is drawn from a study of T-cell memory formation after mild COVID-19. For the study at large: TCR clusters largely stayed donor specific. Study-wide points: CD8+ contracting clones occupied EMRA, while CD4+ ones occupied mainly CM and EM. Pre-infection memory harbored some responding clones, suggesting cross-reactive memory joined.

The CDR3 spans 15 residues. Trimming cost V 1 base and J 0 bases, with 10 bases left between them. Germline V gene sequence: CDR1 SEHNR, CDR2 FQNEAQ (reference sequence). This clonotype has just a few counts. The antigen is unknown. TCRdb reprocessed the 5' RACE reads with MiXCR, giving one entry per CDR3 protein. The sample has about 440,000 distinct CDR3 sequences; 20% are singletons. The sample was PBMCs or a T cell subset sorted from them (not recorded which). The chain recombines TRBV7-9 with TRBJ2-7; D is ambiguous. This clonotype was sampled from an adult woman who had mild COVID-19 (a few samples of this study predate the infection). Cell type and time point are not known. CDR3 nucleotides: TGTGCCAGCAGCTTAGTGATGACAACCTCCTACGAGCAGTACTTC. It codes for CASSLVMTTSYEQYF.